Listed below are T cell receptor beta chains from one sample, sequenced in a study of T cell responses to AZD1222 COVID-19 vaccine. Clones were sequenced by immunoSEQ multiplex PCR, and TCRdb holds only the in-frame ones, with some missing. The sample has approximately 150,000 clones, just over 90% seen once. The sample in question was peripheral blood, obtained on day 0 of AZD1222 vaccination. The receptor source for this set is an adult in good health. Each CDR3 is given with its conserved first and last residue. A D gene is named only where the DNA matches it firmly. Clone sizes are given selectively: once, few, many, or a class where the clone is expanded.

TRBJ2-6,NA,NA,TRBV9,14,CASSSRSGANVLTF,TGTGCCAGCAGCTCGCGCTCTGGGGCCAACGTCCTGACTTTC
TRBJ2-3,NA,TRBD1,TRBV6-1,17,CASGGQGSFGGTDTQYF,TGTGCCAGCGGTGGACAGGGGAGTTTTGGCGGAACAGATACGCAGTATTTT
TRBJ2-5,NA,TRBD1,TRBV29-1,13,CSVEGTGFETQYF,TGCAGCGTTGAGGGGACAGGGTTCGAGACCCAGTACTTC
TRBJ2-5,NA,TRBD2,TRBV6-2/TRBV6-3,16,CASSRSGGWYQETQYF,TGTGCCAGCAGCCGTAGCGGGGGCTGGTACCAAGAGACCCAGTACTTC
TRBJ1-1,once,NA,TRBV4-2,14,CASSQVGLNTEAFF,TGTGCCAGCAGCCAAGTAGGACTGAACACTGAAGCTTTCTTT
TRBJ2-5,NA,TRBD2,TRBV3-1/TRBV3-2,15,CASSQGAGGHETQYF,TGTGCCAGCAGCCAAGGAGCGGGGGGACACGAGACCCAGTACTTC
TRBJ1-2,NA,NA,TRBV9,16,CASSVDRETLNYGYTF,TGTGCCAGCAGCGTAGACCGAGAGACTCTTAACTATGGCTACACCTTC
TRBJ2-7,NA,NA,TRBV9,12,CASSVGIGEQYF,TGTGCCAGCAGCGTAGGGATTGGGGAGCAGTACTTC
TRBJ2-2,NA,NA,TRBV19,14,CASSTQGGHGELFF,TGTGCCAGTAGTACACAGGGGGGGCACGGGGAGCTGTTTTTT
TRBJ2-1,NA,TRBD1,TRBV7-2,15,CASSLDRGSYNEQFF,TGTGCCAGCAGCCTGGACAGGGGTTCCTACAATGAGCAGTTCTTC
TRBJ2-2,NA,NA,TRBV1,17,CTSSQARRRANTGELFF,TGCACCAGCAGCCAAGCCCGAAGGAGGGCTAACACCGGGGAGCTGTTTTTT
TRBJ1-6,NA,NA,TRBV3-1/TRBV3-2,13,CASSQVAGSPLHF,TGTGCCAGCAGCCAAGTCGCGGGTTCACCCCTCCACTTT
TRBJ2-7,NA,TRBD1,TRBV30,14,CACTGTGASYEQYF,TGTGCCTGTACCGGGACAGGGGCGTCCTACGAGCAGTACTTC
TRBJ1-1,NA,NA,TRBV2,15,CASSSIGGGNTEAFF,TGTGCCAGCAGTTCCATCGGGGGGGGAAACACTGAAGCTTTCTTT
TRBJ2-3,once,NA,TRBV5-6,14,CASSLGPPTDTQYF,TGTGCCAGCAGCTTAGGACCACCCACAGATACGCAGTATTTT
TRBJ2-3,NA,TRBD2,TRBV29-1,14,CSVAVGGGTDTQYF,TGCAGCGTGGCGGTTGGGGGGGGCACAGATACGCAGTATTTT
TRBJ2-1,NA,NA,TRBV4-1,11,CASSQENLQFF,TGCGCCAGCAGCCAAGAGAATCTGCAGTTCTTC
TRBJ2-1,NA,TRBD2,TRBV6-1,15,CASREVGSGVDEQFF,TGTGCCAGCAGGGAAGTAGGTAGCGGGGTTGATGAGCAGTTCTTC
TRBJ2-1,NA,NA,TRBV18,13,CASSPPSYNEQFF,TGTGCCAGCTCACCACCTTCCTACAATGAGCAGTTCTTC
TRBJ1-2,NA,NA,TRBV9,13,CASSVDSLYGYTF,TGTGCCAGCAGCGTAGACAGCCTCTATGGCTACACCTTC
TRBJ1-6,NA,NA,TRBV10-3,15,CAISDRQARNSPLHF,TGTGCCATCAGTGACCGACAAGCTCGGAATTCACCCCTCCACTTT
TRBJ1-2,NA,NA,TRBV19,13,CASSWRPSEGYTF,TGTGCCAGTAGTTGGAGGCCATCGGAGGGCTACACCTTC
TRBJ2-1,NA,TRBD2,TRBV5-6,15,CASSQRGGFYNEQFF,TGTGCCAGCAGCCAGCGGGGGGGCTTCTACAATGAGCAGTTCTTC
TRBJ1-6,NA,NA,TRBV10-2,15,CASTPVRESNSPLHF,TGCGCCAGCACCCCGGTGAGGGAGAGTAATTCACCCCTCCACTTT
TRBJ1-2,NA,NA,TRBV5-1,15,CASSWGVRSDYGYTF,TGCGCCAGCAGCTGGGGGGTTCGAAGTGACTATGGCTACACCTTC
TRBJ2-1,NA,NA,TRBV6-5,16,CASSYSIDSQSNEQFF,TGTGCCAGCAGTTACTCGATCGACTCTCAAAGCAATGAGCAGTTCTTC
TRBJ2-4,once,NA,TRBV2,14,CASSAGGPKNIQYF,TGTGCCAGCAGCGCAGGGGGGCCCAAAAACATTCAGTACTTC
TRBJ1-2,NA,NA,TRBV5-1,16,CASSPSLGGHGMGYTF,TGCGCCAGCAGCCCATCACTAGGGGGGCATGGAATGGGCTACACCTTC
TRBJ1-6,NA,NA,TRBV4-2,13,CASSPLGNSPLHF,TGTGCCAGCAGCCCTTTGGGTAATTCACCCCTCCACTTT
TRBJ2-7,NA,NA,TRBV5-1,13,CASSLDGGSEQYF,TGCGCCAGCAGCTTGGATGGGGGGAGCGAGCAGTACTTC
TRBJ2-7,NA,NA,TRBV5-6,17,CASSLRAREQGNDEQYF,TGTGCCAGCAGCTTGAGGGCGAGGGAACAGGGTAACGACGAGCAGTACTTC
TRBJ1-1,NA,NA,TRBV3-1/TRBV3-2,9,CASSLEAFF,TGTGCCAGCAGCCTTGAAGCTTTCTTT
TRBJ2-1,once,TRBD2,TRBV4-3,15,CASSQAAGGWNEQFF,TGCGCCAGCAGCCAAGCGGCGGGGGGGTGGAATGAGCAGTTCTTC
TRBJ1-2,NA,NA,TRBV9,12,CASSVTRGGYTF,TGTGCCAGCAGCGTGACCAGGGGAGGCTACACCTTC
TRBJ2-1,NA,TRBD2,TRBV9,15,CASSVVRGGTDEQFF,TGTGCCAGCAGCGTAGTACGCGGGGGGACGGATGAGCAGTTCTTC
TRBJ2-7,few,TRBD2,TRBV7-2,16,CASSLASPSGGHEQYF,TGTGCCAGCAGCTTAGCGTCCCCTAGCGGGGGCCACGAGCAGTACTTC
TRBJ1-2,NA,NA,TRBV7-2,14,CASSRGQPGYGYTF,TGTGCCAGCAGCCGCGGACAGCCTGGCTATGGCTACACCTTC
TRBJ2-3,NA,TRBD2,TRBV9,16,CASSVTAGTSADTQYF,TGTGCCAGCAGCGTAACGGCAGGGACTAGCGCAGATACGCAGTATTTT
TRBJ1-3,NA,NA,TRBV6-5,12,CARQGSGNTIYF,TGTGCCAGACAGGGCTCTGGAAACACCATATATTTT
TRBJ2-1,NA,NA,TRBV4-2,16,CASSQDQGIPYNEQFF,TGTGCCAGCAGCCAAGATCAAGGGATACCCTACAATGAGCAGTTCTTC
TRBJ1-4,NA,NA,TRBV4-3,15,CASSASGGRDEKLFF,TGCGCCAGCAGCGCCTCAGGAGGGAGGGATGAAAAACTGTTTTTT
TRBJ2-5,few,TRBD2,TRBV11-3,17,CASSFGATSGAKETQYF,TGTGCCAGCAGCTTCGGTGCGACTAGCGGGGCCAAAGAGACCCAGTACTTC
TRBJ1-5,NA,NA,TRBV6-2/TRBV6-3,15,CASSPQRASNQPQHF,TGTGCCAGCAGTCCCCAGAGGGCAAGCAATCAGCCCCAGCATTTT
TRBJ1-2,NA,NA,TRBV3-1/TRBV3-2,13,CASSLRGNYGYTF,TGTGCCAGCAGCCTCCGGGGTAACTATGGCTACACCTTC
TRBJ2-7,NA,NA,TRBV11-2,17,CASSLDGRAGLSYEQYF,TGTGCCAGCAGCTTAGATGGGAGAGCGGGCCTTTCCTACGAGCAGTACTTC
TRBJ2-1,NA,NA,TRBV5-1,13,CASSSRVENEQFF,TGCGCCAGCAGCTCGAGGGTAGAAAATGAGCAGTTCTTC
TRBJ1-1,NA,NA,TRBV5-1,16,CASSSVKGRTNTEAFF,TGCGCCAGCAGCTCGGTCAAGGGGCGAACGAACACTGAAGCTTTCTTT
TRBJ1-1,NA,NA,TRBV19,11,CASRDGLEAFF,TGTGCCAGTAGAGACGGGTTGGAAGCTTTCTTT
TRBJ2-1,NA,NA,TRBV9,15,CASSVDPAAYNEQFF,TGTGCCAGCAGCGTAGATCCAGCGGCCTACAATGAGCAGTTCTTC
TRBJ1-2,NA,NA,TRBV7-8,14,CASSSSRANYGYTF,TGTGCCAGCAGCTCCTCCCGAGCTAACTATGGCTACACCTTC
TRBJ2-7,NA,NA,TRBV30,12,CAWSRDSDEQYF,TGTGCCTGGAGCCGGGACTCCGACGAGCAGTACTTC
TRBJ2-1,once,TRBD2,TRBV14,14,CASSLGGGYNEQFF,TGTGCCAGCAGCCTGGGCGGGGGCTACAATGAGCAGTTCTTC
TRBJ1-6,once,NA,TRBV6-1,15,CASSEAQLKNSPLHF,TGTGCCAGCAGTGAAGCACAACTTAAAAATTCACCCCTCCACTTT
TRBJ2-5,NA,NA,TRBV12-3/TRBV12-4,12,CASRRGGETQYF,TGTGCCAGCAGGAGGGGGGGTGAGACCCAGTACTTC
TRBJ1-5,NA,NA,TRBV5-6,15,CASSLQGVGNQPQHF,TGTGCCAGCAGCTTGCAGGGCGTGGGTAATCAGCCCCAGCATTTT
TRBJ1-1,NA,NA,TRBV9,13,CASSEGGRTEAFF,TGTGCCAGCAGCGAGGGTGGCCGCACTGAAGCTTTCTTT
TRBJ2-7,NA,TRBD1,TRBV2,15,CASSGSGTGSYEQYF,TGTGCCAGCAGTGGTTCCGGGACAGGGTCCTACGAGCAGTACTTC
TRBJ1-2,NA,NA,TRBV6-2/TRBV6-3,14,CASSYLGFGYGYTF,TGTGCCAGCAGTTACTTGGGTTTCGGGTATGGCTACACCTTC
TRBJ2-7,few,TRBD1,TRBV7-2,14,CASRPPGQGYEQYF,TGTGCCAGCAGACCACCGGGACAGGGGTACGAGCAGTACTTC
TRBJ2-1,NA,NA,TRBV3-1/TRBV3-2,13,CASSPSRGGEQFF,TGTGCCAGCAGCCCCTCTAGAGGGGGAGAGCAGTTCTTC